This T cell receptor beta chain was captured in a study of spatial heterogeneity in lung cancer. Study results and limitations: TCRs found ubiquitously expanded in tumor appeared in blood more at resection than at follow-up.

Unique molecular identifiers, one per molecule, were present on every TCR cDNA molecule. TCRdb passed the 5' RACE reads through MiXCR, listing each CDR3 protein once. The table shows about 52,000 distinct CDR3 sequences, with around 7% occurring only once. There are 12 residues in the CDR3. Germline V gene data show CDR1 as DFQATT and CDR2 as SNEGSKA (reference sequence). Unmatched junction bases numbered 3, after V lost 3 bases and J lost 8 bases. In its sample, this clonotype was seen a few times. Its target is unknown. Specified time point: blood at routine non-recurrence follow-up after resection. The input material, whole RNA from tumor, nontumor lung or frozen PBMC, was sequenced unsorted.

Sequenced material: PBMCs, taken at follow-up. The V and J genes are TRBV20-1 and TRBJ2-1, with 8 bases identical to TRBD2. This clonotype originated in a female donor with early-stage non-small cell lung cancer. CDR3 sequence: CSASGSGDEQFF. CDR3 coding DNA: TGCAGTGCTAGTGGTAGCGGGGATGAGCAGTTCTTC.